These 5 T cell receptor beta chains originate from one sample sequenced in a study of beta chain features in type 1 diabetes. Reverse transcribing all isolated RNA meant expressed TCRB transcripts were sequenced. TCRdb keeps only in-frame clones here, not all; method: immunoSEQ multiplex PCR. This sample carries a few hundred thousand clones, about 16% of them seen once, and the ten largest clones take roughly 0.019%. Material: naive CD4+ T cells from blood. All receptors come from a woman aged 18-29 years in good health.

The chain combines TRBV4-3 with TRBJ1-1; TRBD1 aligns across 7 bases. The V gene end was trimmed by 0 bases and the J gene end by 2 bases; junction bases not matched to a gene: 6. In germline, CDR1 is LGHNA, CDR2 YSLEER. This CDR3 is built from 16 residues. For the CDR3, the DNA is TGCGCCAGCAGCCAAGATTGGGACAGACTTAACACTGAAGCTTTCTTT. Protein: CASSQDWDRLNTEAFF.

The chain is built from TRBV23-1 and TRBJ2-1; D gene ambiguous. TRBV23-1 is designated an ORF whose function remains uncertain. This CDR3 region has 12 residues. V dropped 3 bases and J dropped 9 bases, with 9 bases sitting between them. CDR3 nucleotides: TGCGCCAGCAGTCACCCTAGAGGTGAGCAGTTCTTC. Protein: CASSHPRGEQFF.

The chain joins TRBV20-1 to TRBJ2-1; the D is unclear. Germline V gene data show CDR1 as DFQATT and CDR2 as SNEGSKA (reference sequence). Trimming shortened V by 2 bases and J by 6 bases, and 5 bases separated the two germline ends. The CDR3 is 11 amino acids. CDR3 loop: CSARWLNEQFF. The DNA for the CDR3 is TGCAGTGCTAGATGGCTCAATGAGCAGTTCTTC.

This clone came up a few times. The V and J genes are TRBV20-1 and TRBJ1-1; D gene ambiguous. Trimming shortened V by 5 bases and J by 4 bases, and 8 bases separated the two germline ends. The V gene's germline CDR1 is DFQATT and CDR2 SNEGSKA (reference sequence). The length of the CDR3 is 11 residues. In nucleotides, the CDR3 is TGCAGTGCTGCAGGATCCACTGAAGCTTTCTTT. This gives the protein CSAAGSTEAFF.

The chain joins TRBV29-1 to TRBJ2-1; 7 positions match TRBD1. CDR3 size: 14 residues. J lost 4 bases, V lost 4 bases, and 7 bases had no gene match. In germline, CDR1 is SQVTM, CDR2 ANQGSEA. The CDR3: CSVVQGQLYNEQFF. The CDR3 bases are TGCAGCGTTGTACAGGGACAGCTATACAATGAGCAGTTCTTC.